This TCR beta chain was recovered during a study of T cells in Graves' hyperthyroidism and ophthalmopathy (dated by TCRdb to about 2019). With regard to the full study: Peripheral blood was sampled at the time of initial diagnosis, prior to any treatment. To identify distinguishing TCR V-J signatures, a discovery cohort of roughly 100 patients was used, comprising roughly 45 with Graves' ophthalmopathy and around 60 with stable Graves' hyperthyroidism. Prospective prediction of ophthalmopathy was tested in an independent validation cohort consisting of some 20 hyperthyroidism patients and some 16 patients who later progressed to ophthalmopathy. The roughly 90 discovery patients were divided at random into training and test sets in a 7:3 ratio. In addition, the study compared T-cell repertoires in thyroid tissue and in blood from 6 or 7 Graves' hyperthyroidism patients. After blood sampling, hyperthyroidism patients were treated with methimazole at a starting dose of 30 mg daily, and ophthalmopathy patients were treated with high-dose intravenous methylprednisolone. TCR Vbeta CDR3 sequencing of 120 to 150 peripheral blood samples (under 45 ophthalmopathy, 70 to 85 hyperthyroidism and around 17 progressor patients) is reported in the paper.

Overall results and qualifications from the work: Most expanded thyroid clonotypes (frequency above 0.001) were also detected in blood, a finding suggesting that blood repertoires may reflect thyroid immune responses. No statistical method was used to fix the sample size in advance, and group allocation was not hidden from the investigators. A 13 V-J signature model separated ophthalmopathy from stable hyperthyroidism, with approximately 86% sensitivity and 81.08% specificity in cross-validation and 80%/75% in testing. In validation, progression to ophthalmopathy was predicted by the model with roughly 69% sensitivity and around 75% specificity, a median of approximately 7.1 months before onset.

Ophthalmopathy patients had moderately to severely active disease, Clinical Activity Score of at least 3, NOSPECS grade of at least 4, and duration under 3 months. Exclusion was applied to patients with uncontrolled infections, other autoimmune diseases, pregnancy or lactation. Clinical symptoms, serum thyroxine and TRAb, thyroid ultrasound, and orbital computed tomography formed the basis for the diagnoses. PBMCs were isolated from approximately 10 ml of fresh peripheral blood by Ficoll-Paque density gradient centrifugation. Trizol reagent was used to extract total RNA, and RNA quality was then checked on an Agilent 2100 Bioanalyzer. The TCR beta CDR3 regions were amplified from the RNA transcripts. For the first round of RT-PCR on the TCR CDR3, the HTBI primer set was used together with the Qiagen OneStep RT-PCR kit. The libraries were constructed in a second round of multiplex PCR and then size-selected and purified. The libraries were sequenced on an Illumina HiSeq2000 using paired-end 100 bp reads. Regarding the original processing steps: SOAPnuke was used to process the raw data, throwing out any read that contained adapters or uncalled bases, had a mean Phred below 15, or lacked an exact constant-primer or identifier match. COPE v1.2.5 was used to merge the high-quality paired reads, and each unique nucleotide sequence was defined as a clonotype. MiTCR v1.1 was used to align the clonotypes against IMGT TRBV, TRBD and TRBJ reference segments. Analysis was restricted to V-J combinations with a frequency above 0.0001, which covered approximately 99% of repertoires. A TCS score was defined as the ratio of F50 (clonal expansion) to E x V (chaos), with BLOSUM62-based TCRdist applied between CDR3 peptides within each V-J. Welch's t-statistics and random forest reduced around 510 V-J features to some 14, which were used in a naive Bayes classifier (R e1071). TCRdb handled the public reads itself, with Q25 trimming in fastp and clone calling in MiXCR, and kept productive beta chains. All rows with the same CDR3 protein become a single entry with the most common DNA and genes. Clone size and V and J calls follow TCRdb, not the original study. The sample has roughly 600,000 distinct CDR3 sequences on record, roughly 15% of them singletons. The ten biggest clones cover under 15% of the sample.

This clonotype was found many times. What this receptor recognizes is not known. There are no base qualities to consult, and no much larger clone falls within one base. The CDR3 numbers 15 residues from cysteine through phenylalanine. Only the CDR3 portion is preserved as DNA: 45 bases, with reading frame beginning at the first base. Reading the germline V gene (reference sequence) gives CDR1 PRHDT and CDR2 FYEKMQ. Trimming at the junction amounts to 5 bases on V and 0 bases on J, and the germline ends lie 12 bases apart. The rearranged segments are TRBV13 and TRBJ2-3; the D gene is perhaps TRBD2, from 6 matching bases. The sample taken for sequencing was blood. The source of this sequence is a woman between 45 and 65 years old with Graves' ophthalmopathy. The DNA reads as follows: TGTGCCAGCAGCCCCAGCGGGTACAGCACAGATACGCAGTATTTT. Translated, this is CASSPSGYSTDTQYF.